Included here is one T cell receptor (beta chain) sequence, with context. Its antigen is unknown. The record has no base qualities; no much larger clone is one base away. The collaborating institutions used their own protocols to collect whole blood in K2EDTA tubes. For TCRbeta analysis, collaborators shipped samples as frozen whole blood, isolated PBMCs, or DNA extracted from either of those sample types. TCRbeta CDR3 regions were amplified from genomic DNA by means of the immunoSEQ Assay, a bias-controlled multiplex PCR. From the authors' description of their analysis: Within the assay, amplification of reference gene primers was used to estimate how many nucleated cells each sample contained. Sequence reads were collapsed and filtered to measure the absolute abundance of every unique TCRbeta CDR3 rearrangement. Productive Simpson clonality was computed per sample as the square root of Simpson's diversity index over productive rearrangements. TCRdb provides this immuneACCESS table in a form limited to in-frame rearrangements. Some clones are lacking; in checked studies, under half of them reflect an unresolved V gene, and why the rest are absent is not known. For V, J and clone size, that table is used; D and trimming come from the DNA. The sample table holds hundreds of thousands of clones, of which roughly 90% were seen once. The leading ten clones occupy roughly 4% of the sample.

In the germline V gene (reference sequence), CDR1 corresponds to LGHDT and CDR2 to YNNKEL. The CDR3 goes from the cysteine to the phenylalanine over 14 residues. Only the CDR3 DNA is retained, 42 bases long and in frame from the first base. V has 0 bases trimmed and J has 6 bases trimmed; junction bases matching no gene number 3. The data are from a study of blood T cell repertoires in COVID-19 (dated by TCRdb to 2020 to 2021). Concerning the study at large: Samples from collaborators originated in the United States, Italy and Spain and spanned both the acute and convalescent phases of COVID-19. Where HLA class I and class II types were available, the types were taken from metadata supplied by the sample provider, not from assay-based typing. Sample metadata almost always included a de-identified subject ID, COVID-19 status, age in years and sex. Samples were obtained from the ongoing ImmuneRACE study (first 160 participants) and from roughly 1,300 subjects provided by 6 global collaborators. The material from the prospective study consisted of cDNA or gDNA derived from T cells, B-cell-depleted T cells, or PBMCs. The repertoires were made available in a free public database intended to serve as a resource for research on the immune response to SARS-CoV-2. Subjects who had been exposed to COVID-19, were actively infected with it, or had recovered from it provided the deeply sampled blood TCRbeta repertoires that made up the dataset. The full study reports these points: The quantity of clinical and demographic metadata differed by source and by participant and was supplied without curation.

The sequencing sample was made of peripheral blood. The chain is encoded by TRBV3-1 (or the pseudogene TRBV3-2) joined to TRBJ2-7; TRBD1 lines up with 9 middle nucleotides. This clonotype originated in a woman aged 25 to 45 with acute or convalescent COVID-19. The DNA sequence follows: TGTGCCAGCAGCCAAGATCAGGGACAGGGCGAGCAGTACTTC. Protein translation: CASSQDQGQGEQYF.